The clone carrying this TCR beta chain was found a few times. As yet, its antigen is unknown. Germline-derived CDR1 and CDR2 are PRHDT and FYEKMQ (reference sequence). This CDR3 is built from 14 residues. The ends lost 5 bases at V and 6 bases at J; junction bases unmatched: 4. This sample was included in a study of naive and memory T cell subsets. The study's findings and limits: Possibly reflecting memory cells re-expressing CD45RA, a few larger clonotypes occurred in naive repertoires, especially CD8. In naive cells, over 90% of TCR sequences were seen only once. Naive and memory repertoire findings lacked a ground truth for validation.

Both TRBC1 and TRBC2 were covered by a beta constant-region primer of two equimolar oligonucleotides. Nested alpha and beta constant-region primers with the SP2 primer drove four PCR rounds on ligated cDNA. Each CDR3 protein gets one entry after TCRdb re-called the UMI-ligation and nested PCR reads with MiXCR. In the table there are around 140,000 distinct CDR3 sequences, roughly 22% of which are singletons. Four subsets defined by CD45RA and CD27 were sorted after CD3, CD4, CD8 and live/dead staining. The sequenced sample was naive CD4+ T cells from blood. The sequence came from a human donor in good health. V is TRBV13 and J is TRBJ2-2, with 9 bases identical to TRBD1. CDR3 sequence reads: CASSPRTGAGELFF. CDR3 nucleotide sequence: TGTGCCAGCAGCCCTAGGACAGGGGCCGGGGAGCTGTTTTTT. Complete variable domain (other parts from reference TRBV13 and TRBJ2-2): AAGVIQSPRHLIKEKRETATLKCYPIPRHDTVYWYQQGPGQDPQFLISFYEKMQSDKGSIPDRFSAQQFSDYHSELNMSSLELGDSALYFCASSPRTGAGELFFGEGSRLTVL.